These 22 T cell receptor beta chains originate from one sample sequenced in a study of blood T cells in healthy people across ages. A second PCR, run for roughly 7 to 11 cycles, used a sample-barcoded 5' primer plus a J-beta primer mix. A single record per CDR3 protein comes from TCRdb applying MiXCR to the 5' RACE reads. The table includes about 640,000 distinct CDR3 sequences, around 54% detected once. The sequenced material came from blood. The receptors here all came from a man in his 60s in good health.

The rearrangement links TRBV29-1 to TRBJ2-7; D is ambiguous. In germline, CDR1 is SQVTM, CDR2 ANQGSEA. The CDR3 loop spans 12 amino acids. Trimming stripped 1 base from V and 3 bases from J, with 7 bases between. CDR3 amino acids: CSVEAANYEQYF. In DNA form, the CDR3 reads TGCAGCGTTGAAGCCGCTAACTACGAGCAGTACTTC.

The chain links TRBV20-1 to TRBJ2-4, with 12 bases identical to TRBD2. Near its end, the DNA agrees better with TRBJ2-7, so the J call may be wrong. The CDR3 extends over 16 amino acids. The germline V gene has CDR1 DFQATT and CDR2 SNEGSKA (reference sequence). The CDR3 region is CSARLVLAGGRYEQYF. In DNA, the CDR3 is TGCAGTGCTCGCCTTGTACTAGCGGGGGGCCGCTACGAGCAGTACTTC.

This CDR3 is CASSYSVWNSPLHF. The CDR3 DNA follows: TGTGCCAGCAGTTACAGTGTGTGGAATTCACCCCTCCACTTT. The chain carries TRBV6-5 and TRBJ1-6, with no clear D. From germline, CDR1 is MNHEY and CDR2 SVGAGI. V was trimmed by 2 bases and J by 7 bases, leaving 9 bases between them. CDR3 length: 14 residues.

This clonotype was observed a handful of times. The CDR3 sequence: CSARGGVRERGDYSYEQYF. As DNA, the CDR3 is TGCAGTGCTAGAGGTGGGGTACGGGAGCGGGGGGACTATTCCTACGAGCAGTACTTC. This sequence joins TRBV20-1 and TRBJ2-7, with TRBD2 matching 9 bases. This CDR3 is 19 amino acids long. Germline CDR1 DFQATT, CDR2 SNEGSKA (reference sequence). The trim removed 1 base at V and 1 base at J, leaving 17 bases unmatched.

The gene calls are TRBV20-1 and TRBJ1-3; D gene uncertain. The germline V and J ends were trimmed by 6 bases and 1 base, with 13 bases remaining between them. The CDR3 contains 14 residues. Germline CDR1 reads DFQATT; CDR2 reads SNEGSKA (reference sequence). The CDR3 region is CSAPGDSSGNTIYF. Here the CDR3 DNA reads TGCAGTGCGCCCGGAGATTCTTCTGGAAACACCATATATTTT.

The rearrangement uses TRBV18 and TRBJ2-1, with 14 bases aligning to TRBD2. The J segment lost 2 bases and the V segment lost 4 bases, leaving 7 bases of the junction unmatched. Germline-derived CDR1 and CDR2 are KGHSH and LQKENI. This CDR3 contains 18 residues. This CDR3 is CASSRTSGGPLPYNEQFF. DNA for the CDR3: TGTGCCAGCTCACGGACTAGCGGGGGGCCCCTCCCCTACAATGAGCAGTTCTTC.

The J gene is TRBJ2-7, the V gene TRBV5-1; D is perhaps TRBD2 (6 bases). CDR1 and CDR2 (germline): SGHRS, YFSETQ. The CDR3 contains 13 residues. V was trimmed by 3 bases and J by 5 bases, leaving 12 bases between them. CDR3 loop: CASSWDWEDEQYF. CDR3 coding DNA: TGCGCCAGCAGCTGGGACTGGGAGGACGAGCAGTACTTC.

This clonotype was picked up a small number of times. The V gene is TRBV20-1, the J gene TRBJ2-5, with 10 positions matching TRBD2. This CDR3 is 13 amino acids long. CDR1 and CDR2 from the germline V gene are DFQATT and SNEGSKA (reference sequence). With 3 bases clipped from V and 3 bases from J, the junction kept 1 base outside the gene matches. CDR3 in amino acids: CSASGTSEETQYF. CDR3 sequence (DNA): TGCAGTGCTAGTGGGACTAGCGAAGAGACCCAGTACTTC.

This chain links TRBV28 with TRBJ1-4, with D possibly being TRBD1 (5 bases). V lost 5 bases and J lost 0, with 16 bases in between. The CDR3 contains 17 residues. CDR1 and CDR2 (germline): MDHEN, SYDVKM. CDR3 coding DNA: TGTGCCAGCAGTGGCCTTTTTCAGGGCCCAACTAATGAAAAACTGTTTTTT. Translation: CASSGLFQGPTNEKLFF. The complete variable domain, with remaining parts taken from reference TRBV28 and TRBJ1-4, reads DVKVTQSSRYLVKRTGEKVFLECVQDMDHENMFWYRQDPGLGLRLIYFSYDVKMKEKGDIPEGYSVSREKKERFSLILESASTNQTSMYLCASSGLFQGPTNEKLFFGSGTQLSVL.

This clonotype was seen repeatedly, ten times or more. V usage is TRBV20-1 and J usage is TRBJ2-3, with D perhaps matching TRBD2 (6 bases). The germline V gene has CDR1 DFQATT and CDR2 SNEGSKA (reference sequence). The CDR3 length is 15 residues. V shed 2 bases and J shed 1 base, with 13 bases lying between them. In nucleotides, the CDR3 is TGCAGTGCTAGATCGGGCATAGCGGGCACAGATACGCAGTATTTT. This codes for CSARSGIAGTDTQYF.

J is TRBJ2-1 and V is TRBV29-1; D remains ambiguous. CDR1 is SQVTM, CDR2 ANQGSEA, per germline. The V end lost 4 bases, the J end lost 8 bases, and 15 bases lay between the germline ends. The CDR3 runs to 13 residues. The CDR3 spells CSVGFTGTDEQFF. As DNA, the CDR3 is TGCAGCGTTGGCTTTACTGGCACCGATGAGCAGTTCTTC.

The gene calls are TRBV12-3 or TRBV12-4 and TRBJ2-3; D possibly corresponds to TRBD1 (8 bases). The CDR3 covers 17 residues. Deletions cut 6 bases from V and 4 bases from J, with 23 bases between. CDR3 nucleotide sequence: TGTGCCAGCAGCCCCGGACAGGGAGAGGGAGGGGCAGATACGCAGTATTTT. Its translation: CASSPGQGEGGADTQYF.

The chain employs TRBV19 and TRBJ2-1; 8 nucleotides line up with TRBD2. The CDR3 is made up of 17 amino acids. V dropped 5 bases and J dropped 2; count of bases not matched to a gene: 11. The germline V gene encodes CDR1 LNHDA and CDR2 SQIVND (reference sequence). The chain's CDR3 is CASSVYPGLVAYNEQFF. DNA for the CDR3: TGTGCCAGTAGTGTCTATCCGGGACTAGTAGCCTACAATGAGCAGTTCTTC. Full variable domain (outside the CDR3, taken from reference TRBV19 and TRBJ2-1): DGGITQSPKYLFRKEGQNVTLSCEQNLNHDAMYWYRQDPGQGLRLIYYSQIVNDFQKGDIAEGYSVSREKKESFPLTVTSAQKNPTAFYLCASSVYPGLVAYNEQFFGPGTRLTVL.

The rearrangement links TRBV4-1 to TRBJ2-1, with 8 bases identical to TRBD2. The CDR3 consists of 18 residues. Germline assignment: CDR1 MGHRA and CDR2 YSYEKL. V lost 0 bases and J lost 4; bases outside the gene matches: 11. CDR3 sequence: CASSQDPLVSGVYNEQFF. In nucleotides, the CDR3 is TGCGCCAGCAGCCAAGATCCCCTAGTTAGCGGGGTATACAATGAGCAGTTCTTC.

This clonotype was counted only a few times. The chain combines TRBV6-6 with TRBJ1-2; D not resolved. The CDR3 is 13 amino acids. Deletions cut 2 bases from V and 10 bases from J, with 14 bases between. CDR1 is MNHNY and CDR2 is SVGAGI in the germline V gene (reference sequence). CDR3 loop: CASSYAPERDYTF. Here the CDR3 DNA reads TGTGCCAGCAGTTACGCCCCCGAAAGGGACTACACCTTC.

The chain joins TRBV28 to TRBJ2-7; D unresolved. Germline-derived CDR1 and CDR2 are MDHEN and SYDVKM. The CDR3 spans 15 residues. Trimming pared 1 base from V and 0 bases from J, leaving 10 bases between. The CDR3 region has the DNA TGTGCCAGCAGTTTATCTGGCCTGACCTCCTACGAGCAGTACTTC. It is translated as CASSLSGLTSYEQYF. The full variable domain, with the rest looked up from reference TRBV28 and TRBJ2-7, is DVKVTQSSRYLVKRTGEKVFLECVQDMDHENMFWYRQDPGLGLRLIYFSYDVKMKEKGDIPEGYSVSREKKERFSLILESASTNQTSMYLCASSLSGLTSYEQYFGPGTRLTVT.

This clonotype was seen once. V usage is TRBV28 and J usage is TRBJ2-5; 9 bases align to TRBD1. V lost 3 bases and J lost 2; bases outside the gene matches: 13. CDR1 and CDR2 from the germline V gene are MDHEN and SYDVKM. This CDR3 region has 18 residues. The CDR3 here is CASSFSSRGTGTQETQYF. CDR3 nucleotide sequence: TGTGCCAGCAGTTTTTCTAGCCGAGGGACAGGGACACAAGAGACCCAGTACTTC. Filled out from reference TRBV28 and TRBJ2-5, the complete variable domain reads DVKVTQSSRYLVKRTGEKVFLECVQDMDHENMFWYRQDPGLGLRLIYFSYDVKMKEKGDIPEGYSVSREKKERFSLILESASTNQTSMYLCASSFSSRGTGTQETQYFGPGTRLLVL.

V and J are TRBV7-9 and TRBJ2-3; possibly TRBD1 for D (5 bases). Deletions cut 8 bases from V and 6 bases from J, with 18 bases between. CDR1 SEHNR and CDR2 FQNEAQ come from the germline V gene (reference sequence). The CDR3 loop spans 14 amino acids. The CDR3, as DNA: TGTGCCAGCTCCCATCCGGCGGACACGGATACGCAGTATTTT. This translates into CASSHPADTDTQYF.

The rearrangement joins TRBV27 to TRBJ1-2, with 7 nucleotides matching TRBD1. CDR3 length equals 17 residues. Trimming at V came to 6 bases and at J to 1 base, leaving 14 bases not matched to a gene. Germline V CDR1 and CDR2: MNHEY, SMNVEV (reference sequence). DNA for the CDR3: TGTGCCAGCAGACTAATCGGGACAGCCGATGATAACTATGGCTACACCTTC. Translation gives CASRLIGTADDNYGYTF.

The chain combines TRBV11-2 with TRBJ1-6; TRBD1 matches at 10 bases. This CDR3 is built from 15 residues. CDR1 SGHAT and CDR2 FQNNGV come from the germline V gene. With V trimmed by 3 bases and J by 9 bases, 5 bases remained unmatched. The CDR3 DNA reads TGTGCCAGCAGCTTCACCGGGACAGGGGTTTCACCCCTCCACTTT. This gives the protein CASSFTGTGVSPLHF. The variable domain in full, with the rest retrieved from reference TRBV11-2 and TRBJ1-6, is EAGVAQSPRYKIIEKRQSVAFWCNPISGHATLYWYQQILGQGPKLLIQFQNNGVVDDSQLPKDRFSAERLKGVDSTLKIQPAKLEDSAVYLCASSFTGTGVSPLHFGNGTRLTVT.

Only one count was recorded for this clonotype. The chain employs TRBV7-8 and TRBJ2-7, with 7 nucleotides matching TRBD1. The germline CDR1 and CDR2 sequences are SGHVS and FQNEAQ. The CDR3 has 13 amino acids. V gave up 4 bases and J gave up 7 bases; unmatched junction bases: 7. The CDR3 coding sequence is TGTGCCAGCAGCTCGGACAGGCTCCTTGAGCAGTACTTC. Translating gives CASSSDRLLEQYF.

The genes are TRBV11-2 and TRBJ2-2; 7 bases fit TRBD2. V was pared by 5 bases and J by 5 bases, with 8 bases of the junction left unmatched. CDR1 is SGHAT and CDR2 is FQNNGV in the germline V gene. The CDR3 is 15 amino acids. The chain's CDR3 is CASSPRLAKTGELFF. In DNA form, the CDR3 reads TGTGCCAGCAGCCCCAGACTAGCCAAGACCGGGGAGCTGTTTTTT.